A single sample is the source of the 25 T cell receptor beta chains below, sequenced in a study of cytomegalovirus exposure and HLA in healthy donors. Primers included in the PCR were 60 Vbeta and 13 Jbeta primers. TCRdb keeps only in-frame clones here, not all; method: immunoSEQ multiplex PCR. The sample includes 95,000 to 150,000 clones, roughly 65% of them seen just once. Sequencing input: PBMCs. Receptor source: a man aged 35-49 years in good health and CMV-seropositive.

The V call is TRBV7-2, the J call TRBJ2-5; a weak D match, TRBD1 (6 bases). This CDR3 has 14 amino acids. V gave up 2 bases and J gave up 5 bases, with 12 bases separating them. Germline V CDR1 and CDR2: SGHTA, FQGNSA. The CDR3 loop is CASSLNPGEETQYF. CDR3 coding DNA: TGTGCCAGCAGCTTAAACCCAGGGGAGGAGACCCAGTACTTC.

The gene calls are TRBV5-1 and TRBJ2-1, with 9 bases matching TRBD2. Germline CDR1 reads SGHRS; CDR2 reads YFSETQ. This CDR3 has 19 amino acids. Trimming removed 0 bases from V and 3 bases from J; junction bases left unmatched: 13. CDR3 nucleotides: TGCGCCAGCAGCTTGGCCGTGCTCCAACCTAGCGGGGACTACAATGAGCAGTTCTTC. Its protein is CASSLAVLQPSGDYNEQFF.

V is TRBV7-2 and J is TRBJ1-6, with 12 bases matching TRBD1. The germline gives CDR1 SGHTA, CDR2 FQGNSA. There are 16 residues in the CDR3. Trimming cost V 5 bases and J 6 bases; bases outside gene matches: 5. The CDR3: CASSVPGQGANSPLHF. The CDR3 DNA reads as TGTGCCAGCAGCGTCCCGGGACAGGGGGCTAATTCACCCCTCCACTTT.

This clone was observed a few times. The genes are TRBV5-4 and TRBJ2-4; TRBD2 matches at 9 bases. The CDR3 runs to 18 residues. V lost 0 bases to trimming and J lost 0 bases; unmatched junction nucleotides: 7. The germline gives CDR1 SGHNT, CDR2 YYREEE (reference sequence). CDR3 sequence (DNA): TGTGCCAGCAGCTTGGAAGGGGCGGGAGGGCCAGCCAAAAACATTCAGTACTTC. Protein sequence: CASSLEGAGGPAKNIQYF. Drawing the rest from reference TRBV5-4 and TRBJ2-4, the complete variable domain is ETGVTQSPTHLIKTRGQQVTLRCSSQSGHNTVSWYQQALGQGPQFIFQYYREEENGRGNFPPRFSGLQFPNYSSELNVNALELDDSALYLCASSLEGAGGPAKNIQYFGAGTRLSVL.

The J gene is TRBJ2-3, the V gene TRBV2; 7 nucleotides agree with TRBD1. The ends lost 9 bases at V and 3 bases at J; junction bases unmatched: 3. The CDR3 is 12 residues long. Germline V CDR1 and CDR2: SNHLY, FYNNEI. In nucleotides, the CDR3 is TGTGCCAGAGGACAGGAAACAGATACGCAGTATTTT. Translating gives CARGQETDTQYF.

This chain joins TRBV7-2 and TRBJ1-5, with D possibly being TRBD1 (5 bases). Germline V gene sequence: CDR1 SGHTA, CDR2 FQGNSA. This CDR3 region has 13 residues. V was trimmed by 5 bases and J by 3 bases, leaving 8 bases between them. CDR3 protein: CASSRQINQPQHF. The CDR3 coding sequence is TGTGCCAGCAGCCGACAGATCAATCAGCCCCAGCATTTT.

The CDR3 loop reads CASTEDMAYGYTF. In nucleotides, the CDR3 is TGTGCCAGCACCGAGGACATGGCTTATGGCTACACCTTC. V and J are TRBV6-1 and TRBJ1-2, with a weak D call TRBD1 (5 bases). The CDR3 has 13 residues. Germline V gives CDR1 MNHNS, CDR2 SASEGT. The V end was cut by 7 bases, the J end by 5 bases, with 14 bases between.

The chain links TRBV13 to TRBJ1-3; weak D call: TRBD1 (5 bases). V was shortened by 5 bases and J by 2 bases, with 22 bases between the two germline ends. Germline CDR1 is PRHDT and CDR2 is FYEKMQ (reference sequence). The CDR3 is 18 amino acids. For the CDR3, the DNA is TGTGCCAGCAGCCGTGGCGGGGGAGGCTTTCGCCCTGGAAACACCATATATTTT. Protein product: CASSRGGGGFRPGNTIYF.

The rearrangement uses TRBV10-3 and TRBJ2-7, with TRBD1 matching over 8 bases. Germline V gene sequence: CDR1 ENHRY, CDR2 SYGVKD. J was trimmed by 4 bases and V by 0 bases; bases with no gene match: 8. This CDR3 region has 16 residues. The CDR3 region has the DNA TGTGCCATCAGTGAGTCGACAGGACAGGGAAGGTACGAGCAGTACTTC. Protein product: CAISESTGQGRYEQYF.

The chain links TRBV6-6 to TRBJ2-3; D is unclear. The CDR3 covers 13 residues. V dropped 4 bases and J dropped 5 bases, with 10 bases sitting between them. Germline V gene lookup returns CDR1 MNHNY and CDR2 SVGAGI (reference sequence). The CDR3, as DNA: TGTGCCAGCAGTTTAATAGTCGAAGATACGCAGTATTTT. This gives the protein CASSLIVEDTQYF.

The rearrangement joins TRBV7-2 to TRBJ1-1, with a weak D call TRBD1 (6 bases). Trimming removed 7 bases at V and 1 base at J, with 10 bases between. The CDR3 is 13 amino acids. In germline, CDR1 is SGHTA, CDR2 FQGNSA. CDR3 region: CASTIQGNTEAFF. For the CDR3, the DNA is TGTGCCAGCACCATACAGGGGAACACTGAAGCTTTCTTT.

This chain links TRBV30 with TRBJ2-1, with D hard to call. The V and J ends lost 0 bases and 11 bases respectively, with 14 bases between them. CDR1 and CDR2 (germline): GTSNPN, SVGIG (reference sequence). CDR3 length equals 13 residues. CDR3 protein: CAWSVLFGQQQFF. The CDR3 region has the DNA TGTGCCTGGAGTGTTCTCTTTGGCCAACAGCAGTTCTTC. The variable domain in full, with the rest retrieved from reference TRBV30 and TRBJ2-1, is SQTIHQWPATLVQPVGSPLSLECTVEGTSNPNLYWYRQAAGRGLQLLFYSVGIGQISSEVPQNLSASRPQDRQFILSSKKLLLSDSGFYLCAWSVLFGQQQFFGPGTRLTVL.

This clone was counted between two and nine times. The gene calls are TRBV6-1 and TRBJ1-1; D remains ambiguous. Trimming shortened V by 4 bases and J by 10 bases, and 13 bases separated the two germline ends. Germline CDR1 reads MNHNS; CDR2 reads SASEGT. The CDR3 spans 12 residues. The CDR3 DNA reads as TGTGCCAGCAGTGTGGCCTTTTTGGCAGCTTTCTTT. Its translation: CASSVAFLAAFF.

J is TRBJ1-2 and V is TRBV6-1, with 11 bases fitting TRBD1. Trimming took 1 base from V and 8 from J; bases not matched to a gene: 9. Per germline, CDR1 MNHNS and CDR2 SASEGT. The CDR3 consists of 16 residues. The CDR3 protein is CASSEGLGQGALGYTF. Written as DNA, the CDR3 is TGTGCCAGCAGTGAAGGGTTAGGACAGGGGGCGTTGGGCTACACCTTC.

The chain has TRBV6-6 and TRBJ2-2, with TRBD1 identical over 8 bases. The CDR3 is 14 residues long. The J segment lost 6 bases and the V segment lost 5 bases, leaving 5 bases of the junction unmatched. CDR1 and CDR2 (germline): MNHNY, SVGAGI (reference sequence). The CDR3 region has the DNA TGTGCCAGCAGTCGGGACAGGCTGGCCGGGGAGCTGTTTTTT. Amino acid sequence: CASSRDRLAGELFF.

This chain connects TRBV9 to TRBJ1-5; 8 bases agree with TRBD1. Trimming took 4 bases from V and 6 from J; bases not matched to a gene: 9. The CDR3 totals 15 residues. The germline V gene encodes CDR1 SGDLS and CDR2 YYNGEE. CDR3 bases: TGTGCCAGCAGCCCTCACGGACAGGGAGGTCAGCCCCAGCATTTT. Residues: CASSPHGQGGQPQHF.

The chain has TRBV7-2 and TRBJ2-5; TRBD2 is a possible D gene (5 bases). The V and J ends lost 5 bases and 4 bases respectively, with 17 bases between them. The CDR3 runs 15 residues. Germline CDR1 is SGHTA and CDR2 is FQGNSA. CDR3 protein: CASSPRSARVETQYF. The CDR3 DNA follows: TGTGCCAGCAGCCCCCGTAGCGCCCGGGTAGAGACCCAGTACTTC.

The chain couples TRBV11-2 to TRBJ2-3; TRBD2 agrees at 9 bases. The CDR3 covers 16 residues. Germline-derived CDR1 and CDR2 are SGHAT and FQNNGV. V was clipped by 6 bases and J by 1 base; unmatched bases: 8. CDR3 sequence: CASRYSLAGGTDTQYF. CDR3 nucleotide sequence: TGTGCCAGCAGATACTCATTAGCGGGGGGCACAGATACGCAGTATTTT.

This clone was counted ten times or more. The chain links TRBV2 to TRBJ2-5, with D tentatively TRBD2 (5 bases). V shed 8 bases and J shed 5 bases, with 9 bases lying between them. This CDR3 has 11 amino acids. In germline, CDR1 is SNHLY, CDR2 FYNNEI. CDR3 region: CASASSETQYF. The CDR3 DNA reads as TGTGCCAGCGCTAGCAGTGAGACCCAGTACTTC.

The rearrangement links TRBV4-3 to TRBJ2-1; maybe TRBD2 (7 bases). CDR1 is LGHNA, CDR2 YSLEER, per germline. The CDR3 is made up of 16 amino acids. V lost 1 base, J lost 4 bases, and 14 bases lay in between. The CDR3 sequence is CASSQVPAGAYNEQFF. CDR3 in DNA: TGCGCCAGCAGCCAAGTACCGGCGGGGGCTTACAATGAGCAGTTCTTC.

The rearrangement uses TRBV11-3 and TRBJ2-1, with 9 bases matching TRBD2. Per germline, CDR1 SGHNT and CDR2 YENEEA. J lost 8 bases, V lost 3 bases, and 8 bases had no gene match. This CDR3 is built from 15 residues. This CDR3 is CASSFTGTSYDEQFF. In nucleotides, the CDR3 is TGTGCCAGCAGCTTCACCGGGACTAGCTATGATGAGCAGTTCTTC.

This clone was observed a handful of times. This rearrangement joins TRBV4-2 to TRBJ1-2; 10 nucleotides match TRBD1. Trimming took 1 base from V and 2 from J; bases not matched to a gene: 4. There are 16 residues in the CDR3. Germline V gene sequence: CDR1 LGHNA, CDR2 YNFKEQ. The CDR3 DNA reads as TGTGCCAGCAGCCAAGGGGGGACAGGGGAAAACTATGGCTACACCTTC. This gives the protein CASSQGGTGENYGYTF.

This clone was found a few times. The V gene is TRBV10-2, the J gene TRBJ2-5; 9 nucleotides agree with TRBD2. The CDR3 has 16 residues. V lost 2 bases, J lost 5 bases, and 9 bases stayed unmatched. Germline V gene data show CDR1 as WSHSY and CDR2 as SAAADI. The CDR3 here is CASSEPGTSRGETQYF. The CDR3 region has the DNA TGCGCCAGCAGTGAGCCAGGGACTAGCAGAGGCGAGACCCAGTACTTC.

The CDR3 here is CASSPPPQGDIQYF. In DNA form, the CDR3 reads TGTGCCAGCTCACCACCCCCCCAGGGGGACATTCAGTACTTC. The gene calls are TRBV18 and TRBJ2-4; 7 positions match TRBD1. Germline V gene data show CDR1 as KGHSH and CDR2 as LQKENI. V was pared by 0 bases and J by 8 bases, with 4 bases of the junction left unmatched. The CDR3 spans 14 residues.

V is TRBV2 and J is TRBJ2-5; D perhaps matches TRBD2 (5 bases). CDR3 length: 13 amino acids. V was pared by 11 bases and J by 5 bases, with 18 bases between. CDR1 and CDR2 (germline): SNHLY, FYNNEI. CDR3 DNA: TGTGCCGGGCGGGTCTCCGAAGGGGAGACCCAGTACTTC. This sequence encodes CAGRVSEGETQYF. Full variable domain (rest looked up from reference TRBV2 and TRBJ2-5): EPEVTQTPSHQVTQMGQEVILRCVPISNHLYFYWYRQILGQKVEFLVSFYNNEISEKSEIFDDQFSVERPDGSNFTLKIRSTKLEDSAMYFCAGRVSEGETQYFGPGTRLLVL.